This is a list of T cell receptor beta chains from one sample in a study of blood T cells in healthy people across ages. TCRdb fed the 5' RACE reads into MiXCR, producing one record per CDR3 protein. Here the sample spans 500,000 to 650,000 distinct CDR3 sequences, 27% being singletons. This same sample was also taken into another study, of T cells of mothers and their children.

The sample comprised blood. Receptor source: a boy younger than 10 in good health. The CDR3 runs from the conserved cysteine through the conserved F or W. The order of the fields is V gene, CDR3 length, J gene, D gene, clone size, CDR3 DNA, CDR3 protein. The D gene is left open where the match is weak. The size field is filled for only some rows; it gives once, few, many or a size class.

TRBV2	17	TRBJ2-1	TRBD2	NA	TGTGCCAGCAGTGGACTAGCGGGGCATAACTCCTACAATGAGCAGTTCTTC	CASSGLAGHNSYNEQFF
TRBV12-3/TRBV12-4	16	TRBJ2-2	TRBD1	few	TGTGCCAGCAGCCCCCCGGACAGGGTCATCACCGGGGAGCTGTTTTTT	CASSPPDRVITGELFF
TRBV5-1	15	TRBJ2-7	TRBD2	NA	TGCGCCAGCAGCTTCTTAGCGGGAGGCCACTATGAGCAGTACTTC	CASSFLAGGHYEQYF
TRBV11-3	15	TRBJ2-1	TRBD2	NA	TGTGCCAGCAGCTTAATGGCGGGGGGGAACAATGAGCAGTTCTTC	CASSLMAGGNNEQFF
TRBV10-3	11	TRBJ2-3	NA	NA	TGTGCCATCAGTGGGGGAGATACGCAGTATTTT	CAISGGDTQYF
TRBV30	12	TRBJ2-1	TRBD1	NA	TGTGCCTGGGCAGGGGGCGCCGATGAGCAGTTCTTC	CAWAGGADEQFF
TRBV12-5	14	TRBJ2-4	TRBD2	NA	TGTGCTAGTGTTGCTAGCGGGGGGAAAAACATTCAGTACTTC	CASVASGGKNIQYF
TRBV3-1	11	TRBJ2-7	NA	NA	TGTGCCAGCAGCCAAATGCACGAGCAGTACTTC	CASSQMHEQYF
TRBV20-1	16	TRBJ2-5	NA	few	TGCAGTGCTAGAGATTTGGGGGGCCTCGACCAAGAGACCCAGTACTTC	CSARDLGGLDQETQYF
TRBV7-9	14	TRBJ2-5	NA	NA	TGTGCCAGCAGCTTGAAACGGTACCAAGAGACCCAGTACTTC	CASSLKRYQETQYF
TRBV27	13	TRBJ1-5	NA	few	TGTGCCAGCAGCAGTAACTGGGAATCGCCCCAGCATTTT	CASSSNWESPQHF
TRBV9	15	TRBJ2-5	NA	NA	TGTGCCAGCAGCGTAGTCGGGGGGCAATTTGAGACCCAGTACTTC	CASSVVGGQFETQYF
TRBV20-1	12	TRBJ2-4	NA	few	TGCAGTGCTACGAGGGAAGATAACATTCAGTACTTC	CSATREDNIQYF
TRBV20-1	11	TRBJ1-4	NA	NA	TGCAGTGCTAGTAGGGGTGAAAAACTGTTTTTT	CSASRGEKLFF
TRBV5-5	15	TRBJ1-1	NA	few	TGTGCCAGCAGCTTGGGCGGGGATGGGTACACTGAAGCTTTCTTT	CASSLGGDGYTEAFF
TRBV29-1	14	TRBJ2-1	NA	NA	TGCAGCGTTGGAGGGGCCGACAGATACAATGAGCAGTTCTTC	CSVGGADRYNEQFF